A single sample gave rise to the 27 T cell receptor beta chains below, sequenced in a study of T cells after yellow fever vaccination. A single record per CDR3 protein comes from TCRdb applying MiXCR to the 5' RACE reads. The sample yields 110,000 to 150,000 distinct CDR3 sequences, under 7% seen once. Source: CD4+ T cells sorted from PBMCs, taken 10 days after the yellow fever booster vaccination. The source is a man aged 25 to 40 who received the YFV17D yellow fever vaccine.

This chain connects TRBV7-2 to TRBJ1-5; TRBD1 matches at 8 bases. The trim removed 5 bases at V and 7 bases at J, leaving 10 bases unmatched. The length of the CDR3 is 15 residues. Per the germline V gene, CDR1 is SGHTA and CDR2 is FQGNSA. CDR3 sequence (DNA): TGTGCCAGCAGCCCCCGGACAGGGCAGGGACAGCCCCAGCATTTT. Residues: CASSPRTGQGQPQHF. The full variable domain, its missing parts supplied by reference TRBV7-2 and TRBJ1-5, is GAGVSQSPSNKVTEKGKDVELRCDPISGHTALYWYRQSLGQGLEFLIYFQGNSAPDKSGLPSDRFSAERTGGSVSTLTIQRTQQEDSAVYLCASSPRTGQGQPQHFGDGTRLSIL.

The chain links TRBV18 to TRBJ1-1; D is perhaps TRBD1 (6 bases). This CDR3 spans 15 amino acids. With 3 bases removed from V and 3 bases from J, the gap between germline ends came to 14 bases. From germline, CDR1 is KGHSH and CDR2 LQKENI. The CDR3 region has the DNA TGTGCCAGCTCACCCCACGGGGAGGGGGACACTGAAGCTTTCTTT. Translation: CASSPHGEGDTEAFF.

To note about this clonotype: This could be a read error, since a much larger clone is one nucleotide away. V gene TRBV20-1 combines with J gene TRBJ2-5; 11 positions match TRBD2. The trim removed 0 bases at V and 5 bases at J, leaving 5 bases unmatched. Germline V gene data show CDR1 as DFQATT and CDR2 as SNEGSKA (reference sequence). The CDR3 is made up of 15 amino acids. In DNA form, the CDR3 reads TGCAGTGCTAGAGATAGCGGGAGGGTCTTTGAGACCCAGTACTTC. Its translation is CSARDSGRVFETQYF.

This clonotype was detected many times. The chain links TRBV12-3 or TRBV12-4 to TRBJ1-2, with D unclear. V dropped 1 base and J dropped 4 bases, with 4 bases sitting between them. The CDR3 covers 12 residues. The CDR3 DNA reads TGTGCCAGCAGTTTAGACAGCTATGGCTACACCTTC. It codes for CASSLDSYGYTF.

Many counts were recorded for this clonotype. CDR3 sequence: CASSLLYSSSSTDTQYF. CDR3 nucleotide sequence: TGTGCCAGCAGCTTATTGTATTCTAGCTCCAGCACAGATACGCAGTATTTT. The chain employs TRBV7-2 and TRBJ2-3, with D possibly being TRBD2 (5 bases). Germline CDR1 is SGHTA and CDR2 is FQGNSA. V was cut by 2 bases and J by 0 bases, with 15 bases left in between. CDR3 length equals 17 residues. Combining the CDR3 with reference TRBV7-2 and TRBJ2-3 gives the whole variable domain GAGVSQSPSNKVTEKGKDVELRCDPISGHTALYWYRQSLGQGLEFLIYFQGNSAPDKSGLPSDRFSAERTGGSVSTLTIQRTQQEDSAVYLCASSLLYSSSSTDTQYFGPGTRLTVL.

This clonotype was seen repeatedly, ten times or more. The chain uses TRBV6-5 and TRBJ1-5, with 7 bases lining up with TRBD1. The CDR3 has 14 amino acids. Germline V CDR1 and CDR2: MNHEY, SVGAGI. The V gene end was trimmed by 6 bases and the J gene end by 5 bases; junction bases not matched to a gene: 7. Written as DNA, the CDR3 is TGTGCCAGCAGGCCGGACAGGATTCATCAGCCCCAGCATTTT. Amino acid sequence: CASRPDRIHQPQHF.

This clonotype was seen a handful of times. The gene calls are TRBV5-1 and TRBJ2-7, with 7 positions matching TRBD2. The V and J ends lost 5 bases and 3 bases, in that order; junction bases with no gene match: 5. In germline, CDR1 is SGHRS, CDR2 YFSETQ. The CDR3 loop spans 13 amino acids. The CDR3 is CASSSSGGYEQYF. In DNA form, the CDR3 reads TGCGCCAGCAGTTCTAGCGGTGGCTACGAGCAGTACTTC.

This clonotype was seen many times. V gene TRBV5-1 combines with J gene TRBJ1-1, with a tentative D call TRBD1 (5 bases). Germline CDR1 is SGHRS and CDR2 is YFSETQ. The V end was cut by 0 bases, the J end by 5 bases, with 8 bases between. The CDR3 spans 13 residues. CDR3 nucleotide sequence: TGCGCCAGCAGCTTGGAGCAGGGAACTGAAGCTTTCTTT. Translation gives CASSLEQGTEAFF. Combining the CDR3 with reference TRBV5-1 and TRBJ1-1 gives the whole variable domain KAGVTQTPRYLIKTRGQQVTLSCSPISGHRSVSWYQQTPGQGLQFLFEYFSETQRNKGNFPGRFSGRQFSNSRSEMNVSTLELGDSALYLCASSLEQGTEAFFGQGTRLTVV.

This clonotype came up many times. The V call is TRBV20-1, the J call TRBJ1-1; D call uncertain. This CDR3 is built from 11 residues. V lost 0 bases and J 6 bases, leaving 5 bases between the germline ends. Per germline, CDR1 DFQATT and CDR2 SNEGSKA (reference sequence). CDR3 sequence (DNA): TGCAGTGCTAGAGATCCCTCTGAAGCTTTCTTT. This codes for CSARDPSEAFF.

This clonotype has at least ten counts. The V call is TRBV5-1, the J call TRBJ2-2; D may be TRBD1 (6 bases). The CDR3 has 15 residues. V was pared by 6 bases and J by 4 bases, with 16 bases between. Germline CDR1 reads SGHRS; CDR2 reads YFSETQ. The CDR3 spells CASIGQTGGTGELFF. DNA of the CDR3: TGCGCCAGCATCGGACAGACCGGCGGCACCGGGGAGCTGTTTTTT.

The V call is TRBV7-2, the J call TRBJ2-3; 7 positions agree with TRBD1. The trim removed 5 bases at V and 6 bases at J, leaving 5 bases unmatched. Germline values: CDR1 SGHTA, CDR2 FQGNSA. The CDR3 totals 13 residues. The CDR3 bases are TGTGCCAGCAGCGCGACAGGGTTCGATACGCAGTATTTT. Encoded protein: CASSATGFDTQYF.

The table lists this clonotype with many counts. The V gene is TRBV3-1, the J gene TRBJ2-4; 9 bases map to TRBD2. This CDR3 is 16 amino acids long. Germline V lookup: CDR1 LGHDT, CDR2 YNNKEL (reference sequence). V was clipped by 1 base and J by 4 bases; unmatched bases: 5. CDR3 protein: CASSQGLAGLKNIQYF. Here the CDR3 DNA reads TGTGCCAGCAGCCAAGGCCTAGCGGGACTGAAAAACATTCAGTACTTC.

This chain links TRBV6-4 with TRBJ2-1; perhaps TRBD2 as D (5 bases). Germline CDR1 is MRHNA and CDR2 is SNTAGT. Trimming removed 2 bases at V and 6 bases at J, with 20 bases between. The CDR3 contains 17 residues. In DNA form, the CDR3 reads TGTGCCAGCAGTGACCCATCCTTTGGAGGTGAATCCAATGAGCAGTTCTTC. It translates to CASSDPSFGGESNEQFF.

The V call is TRBV20-1, the J call TRBJ1-2; unclear D gene. Deletions cut 6 bases from V and 5 bases from J, with 19 bases between. Looked up from germline, CDR1 is DFQATT and CDR2 is SNEGSKA (reference sequence). The CDR3 runs to 14 residues. The CDR3 DNA is TGCAGTGCCTTACGGAATGTGGGAAAATATGGCTACACCTTC. It encodes CSALRNVGKYGYTF.

The sample holds many counts of this clonotype. The V and J genes are TRBV5-1 and TRBJ2-3; D could derive from TRBD1 or TRBD2 (5 bases each). In germline, CDR1 is SGHRS, CDR2 YFSETQ. The CDR3 totals 15 residues. With 2 bases removed from V and 3 bases from J, the gap between germline ends came to 13 bases. CDR3 bases: TGCGCCAGCAGCTTCGTAGGGGACCCAACAGATACGCAGTATTTT. Translating it yields CASSFVGDPTDTQYF.

This clonotype showed up many times. Mismatch with germline at one junction end may stem from a read error. The CDR3 coding sequence is TGTGCCTGGAGTGTACTTAATACGGGACAGCCCACCTTC. It encodes CAWSVLNTGQPTF. The rearrangement joins TRBV30 to TRBJ2-1; the match to TRBD1 covers 7 bases. This CDR3 spans 13 amino acids. Germline V gene sequence: CDR1 GTSNPN, CDR2 SVGIG (reference sequence).

The gene calls are TRBV3-1 and TRBJ2-2; D gene uncertain. The CDR3 has 16 amino acids. Trimming took 0 bases from V and 6 from J, leaving 14 bases between them. The germline V gene encodes CDR1 LGHDT and CDR2 YNNKEL (reference sequence). This chain's CDR3 is CASSQDGTLDAGELFF. CDR3 nucleotides: TGTGCCAGCAGCCAAGACGGTACCCTTGACGCCGGGGAGCTGTTTTTT. Full variable domain (remainder filled in from reference TRBV3-1 and TRBJ2-2): DTAVSQTPKYLVTQMGNDKSIKCEQNLGHDTMYWYKQDSKKFLKIMFSYNNKELIINETVPNRFSPKSPDKAHLNLHINSLELGDSAVYFCASSQDGTLDAGELFFGEGSRLTVL.

There are many counts of this clonotype. This chain uses TRBV5-8 with TRBJ2-5; TRBD1 matches at 7 bases. Germline V gene sequence: CDR1 SGHTS, CDR2 YDEGEE. The CDR3 spans 14 residues. V dropped 6 bases and J dropped 6; count of bases not matched to a gene: 11. CDR3 protein: CASILTGARQTQYF. The CDR3 nucleotides read TGTGCCAGCATTCTAACAGGGGCAAGGCAGACCCAGTACTTC.

This clonotype was observed many times. This chain connects TRBV7-9 to TRBJ2-7; TRBD1 might be the D (6 bases). V lost 5 bases and J 1 base, leaving 15 bases between the germline ends. Germline CDR1 SEHNR, CDR2 FQNEAQ (reference sequence). CDR3 size: 15 residues. The CDR3 region has the DNA TGTGCCAGCAGCCCCCCGAACAGGGAGTCCTACGAGCAGTACTTC. This encodes CASSPPNRESYEQYF.

This clonotype has at least ten counts. The CDR3 region has the DNA TGTGCCAGCAGCAATCTACAGCTTACGCAGTATTTT. This translates into CASSNLQLTQYF. The chain carries TRBV7-2 and TRBJ2-3; no definite D call. V dropped 5 bases and J dropped 8 bases, with 11 bases sitting between them. Germline V CDR1 and CDR2: SGHTA, FQGNSA. The CDR3 totals 12 residues. Combining the CDR3 with reference TRBV7-2 and TRBJ2-3 gives the whole variable domain GAGVSQSPSNKVTEKGKDVELRCDPISGHTALYWYRQSLGQGLEFLIYFQGNSAPDKSGLPSDRFSAERTGGSVSTLTIQRTQQEDSAVYLCASSNLQLTQYFGPGTRLTVL.

This clonotype was picked up many times. The chain employs TRBV12-3 or TRBV12-4 and TRBJ2-4, with 7 bases matching TRBD2. Trimming took 3 bases from V and 1 from J; bases not matched to a gene: 0. There are 14 residues in the CDR3. CDR3 protein: CASSFSGAKNIQYF. The CDR3 region has the DNA TGTGCCAGCAGTTTTAGCGGGGCCAAAAACATTCAGTACTTC.

There are a few counts of this clonotype. The junction departs from germline at one end; a sequencing error may be responsible. The genes are TRBV20-1 and TRBJ2-3, with D maybe TRBD2 (6 bases). This CDR3 comprises 16 residues. The germline CDR1 and CDR2 sequences are DFQATT and SNEGSKA (reference sequence). The CDR3 sequence is CCANLYGRSNTDTQYF. The CDR3 nucleotides are TGCTGTGCTAACCTCTATGGGAGGTCCAACACAGATACGCAGTATTTT.

The J gene is TRBJ1-4, the V gene TRBV6-5, with D possibly being TRBD1 (5 bases). CDR1 and CDR2 (germline): MNHEY, SVGAGI. The germline V and J ends were trimmed by 6 bases and 8 bases, with 10 bases remaining between them. This CDR3 region has 12 residues. This CDR3 is CASRNRDEKLFF. DNA for the CDR3: TGTGCCAGCAGGAACCGGGACGAAAAACTGTTTTTT.

This clonotype was picked up many times. The chain employs TRBV12-3 or TRBV12-4 and TRBJ2-1; tentative D call: TRBD2 (5 bases). The V end lost 5 bases, the J end lost 9 bases, and 14 bases lay between the germline ends. The CDR3 runs to 13 residues. The DNA of the CDR3 is TGTGCCAGCAGTCTACTAGGCGGCGGTGAGCAGTTCTTC. This translates into CASSLLGGGEQFF.

This clonotype was found many times. The chain carries TRBV5-1 and TRBJ2-1, with D maybe TRBD2 (6 bases). CDR1 SGHRS and CDR2 YFSETQ come from the germline V gene. The CDR3 length is 14 residues. With 0 bases removed from V and 6 bases from J, the gap between germline ends came to 10 bases. This chain's CDR3 is CASSLELALNEQFF. The CDR3 coding sequence is TGCGCCAGCAGCTTGGAACTAGCTCTCAATGAGCAGTTCTTC.

The rearrangement uses TRBV4-3 and TRBJ2-3; 7 bases align to TRBD2. CDR3 length: 17 amino acids. J gave up 1 base and V 0 bases, and 7 bases lay outside the gene matches. CDR1 LGHNA and CDR2 YSLEER come from the germline V gene. CDR3 in DNA: TGCGCCAGCAGCCAAGATACCTCCCTAGCGGGCACAGATACGCAGTATTTT. Protein sequence: CASSQDTSLAGTDTQYF.

The CDR3 nucleotides read TGTGCCAGCAGCTTAACCCAAGCAGATACGCAGTATTTT. It codes for CASSLTQADTQYF. The V and J genes are TRBV5-4 and TRBJ2-3; D not resolved. The V gene's germline CDR1 is SGHNT and CDR2 YYREEE (reference sequence). The CDR3 length is 13 residues. Trimming stripped 2 bases from V and 4 bases from J, with 8 bases between.